What follows are 21 T cell receptor beta chains derived from one specimen sequenced in a study of CD8+ T cells in alopecia areata. Isolated RNA was reverse transcribed into cDNA used as the sequencing template. The data were produced by immunoSEQ multiplex PCR, yet TCRdb's version contains in-frame clones alone and is incomplete. Observed in the sample are roughly 120,000 clones, none of them singletons. Input material: lesional skin. Receptor source: a C3H/HeJ mouse with alopecia areata. Strain haplotype (MHC): H2-k.

In its sample, this clone was seen a few times. Genes and germline are mouse. The CDR3 here is CASSSGGNSDYTF. CDR3 DNA (partial): TGTGCTAGCAGTAGTGGGGGTAACTCC. The gene calls are TRBV17 and TRBJ1-2; TRBD1 might be the D (5 bases). The read gets to within 4 residues of the CDR3 end, and the germline J gene fills in the rest. This CDR3 has 13 amino acids. V was shortened by 3 bases and J by 2 bases, with 7 bases between the two germline ends. Germline V gene lookup returns CDR1 MNHDT and CDR2 YYDKIL.

Turning to this clone: Gene and germline names: mouse. The read finishes 4 residues shy of the CDR3 end, and the germline J gene is used to complete it. The chain has TRBV13-1 and TRBJ1-2; 11 positions match TRBD1. From germline, CDR1 is NSHNY and CDR2 SYGAGN. CDR3 size: 14 residues. The CDR3 sequence: CASSDPGQGGDYTF. The sequenced part of the CDR3 DNA is TGTGCCAGCAGTGATCCGGGACAGGGGGGC.

Turning to this clone: The gene symbols are mouse symbols. CDR3 region: CASCREDTGQLYF. Incomplete CDR3 DNA: TGTGCCAGCTGCAGGGAGGACACCGGG. The chain carries TRBV13-3 and TRBJ2-2, with D possibly being TRBD1 (5 bases). The read ends 4 residues shy of where the CDR3 ends; the end is completed using the germline J gene. V was cut by 7 bases and J by 3 bases, with 10 bases left in between. In germline, CDR1 is NNHDY, CDR2 SYVADS. The CDR3 is 13 amino acids.

Turning to this clone: The gene names given are mouse names. The CDR3 goes on 4 residues after the read ends, and that part is filled in from the germline J gene. The rearrangement links TRBV13-3 to TRBJ2-4; a possible D gene is TRBD1 (5 bases). This CDR3 is built from 16 residues. Germline V gives CDR1 NNHDY, CDR2 SYVADS. V dropped 1 base and J dropped 1 base, with 13 bases sitting between them. CDR3 amino acids: CASSDRQGRGQNTLYF. CDR3 DNA (partial): TGTGCCAGCAGTGATCGCCAGGGCCGGGGTCAAAAC.

Note on this clone: Mouse names are used for the genes. The read ends 4 residues shy of where the CDR3 ends; the end is completed using the germline J gene. The gene calls are TRBV13-3 and TRBJ1-4; TRBD1 agrees at 7 bases. J was trimmed by 3 bases and V by 4 bases; bases with no gene match: 6. CDR1 is NNHDY, CDR2 SYVADS, per germline. The CDR3 contains 15 residues. The DNA read from the CDR3 is TGTGCCAGCAGTCAAGACAGGGTTACCAACGAA. This encodes CASSQDRVTNE. The whole CDR3 protein reads CASSQDRVTNERLFF.

Of note for this clone: Mouse gene names and germline throughout. The CDR3 end lies 4 residues beyond the end of the read and is filled in from the germline J gene. The chain employs TRBV1 and TRBJ1-1; TRBD1 aligns across 7 bases. Germline assignment: CDR1 NSQYPW and CDR2 LRSPGD (reference sequence). The CDR3 loop spans 16 amino acids. V lost 0 bases, J lost 4 bases, and 8 bases stayed unmatched. CDR3 sequence reads: CTCSADYRGRGTEVFF. The DNA read from the CDR3 is TGCACCTGCAGTGCAGATTACAGGGGACGAGGCACA.

Regarding this clone: Gene names are the mouse ones. The observed sequence ends 4 residues before the CDR3 terminus, with the missing tail filled in from the germline J gene. The rearrangement links TRBV16 to TRBJ2-2, with D perhaps TRBD1 (5 bases). Germline CDR1 and CDR2: SGHSA and FRNQAP. Trimming pared 2 bases from V and 3 bases from J, leaving 7 bases between. CDR3 length equals 14 residues. The DNA read from the CDR3 is TGTGCAAGCAGCTTACAGGGAGACACCGGG. This gives the protein CASSLQGDTG. In full, the CDR3 is CASSLQGDTGQLYF.

In the case of this clone: Mouse germline and gene names are used. The sequence runs out 4 residues before the end of the CDR3; the remainder is reconstructed from the germline J gene. The V and J genes are TRBV19 and TRBJ2-3; 10 bases are shared with TRBD2. The V and J ends lost 4 bases and 1 base, in that order; junction bases with no gene match: 3. The CDR3 extends over 15 amino acids. Germline V gene lookup returns CDR1 FNHDT and CDR2 SITEND (reference sequence). The CDR3 reads CASSSGGAGAETLYF. CDR3 DNA (partial): TGTGCCAGCAGTTCTGGGGGGGCGGGTGCAGAA. Full variable domain (missing parts from reference TRBV19 and TRBJ2-3): GGIITQTPKFLIGQEGQKLTLKCQQNFNHDTMYWYRQDSGKGLRLIYYSITENDLQKGDLSEGYDASREKKSSFSLTVTSAQKNEMAVFLCASSSGGAGAETLYFGSGTRLTVL.

Comments on this clone: Gene names refer to mouse genes. The CDR3 spells CASSQGQGASTEVFF. The covered CDR3 bases are TGTGCCAGCAGCCAGGGACAGGGGGCTTCCACA. The chain links TRBV5 to TRBJ1-1, with 12 positions matching TRBD1. The read gets to within 4 residues of the CDR3 end, and the germline J gene fills in the rest. The CDR3 totals 15 residues. V gave up 3 bases and J gave up 4 bases; unmatched junction bases: 3. Germline CDR1 and CDR2: LGHNA and YNLKQL (reference sequence).

This clone was detected only a few times. Germline and genes: mouse. The observed sequence ends 4 residues before the CDR3 terminus, with the missing tail filled in from the germline J gene. The rearrangement joins TRBV13-1 to TRBJ2-3, with D possibly matching TRBD1 (6 bases). The CDR3 has 16 amino acids. Trimming removed 0 bases at V and 0 bases at J, with 11 bases between. CDR1 NSHNY and CDR2 SYGAGN come from the germline V gene. The covered CDR3 bases are TGTGCCAGCAGTGATGAACAGGGAAAGAGTGCAGAA. This gives the protein CASSDEQGKSAE. The CDR3 in its entirety is CASSDEQGKSAETLYF.

This clone has a handful of counts. Gene names are the mouse ones. Coverage ceases 4 residues before the CDR3 finishes, and the germline J gene fills in the end. This rearrangement joins TRBV13-3 to TRBJ1-2, with 7 bases that match TRBD1. There are 15 residues in the CDR3. The junction had 4 bases not matched to a gene; V was cut back by 2 bases and J by 0 bases. Germline CDR1 is NNHDY and CDR2 is SYVADS. The CDR3 region is CASSESTGSNSDYTF. The sequenced part of the CDR3 DNA is TGTGCCAGCAGTGAGTCGACAGGGTCAAACTCC.

Comment on this clone: The listed genes are named as in mouse. The sequenced part of the CDR3 DNA is TGCACCTGCAGTATCCAAGCAAACACA. Translating it yields CTCSIQANT. The CDR3 as a whole reads CTCSIQANTEVFF. The rearrangement uses TRBV1 and TRBJ1-1; D gene unclear. The CDR3 is cut off 4 residues early in the read; its end comes from the germline J gene. V was cut by 5 bases and J by 0 bases, with 7 bases left in between. The CDR3 is made up of 13 amino acids. Germline V gene lookup returns CDR1 NSQYPW and CDR2 LRSPGD (reference sequence).

Regarding this clone: Mouse names are used for the genes. The read halts 4 residues ahead of the CDR3 end, with the missing end drawn from the germline J gene. V and J are TRBV13-3 and TRBJ2-4; the match to TRBD2 covers 8 bases. The CDR3 contains 16 residues. The J segment lost 0 bases and the V segment lost 2 bases, leaving 5 bases of the junction unmatched. The germline V gene encodes CDR1 NNHDY and CDR2 SYVADS. The CDR3 sequence is CASSEGGASSQNTLYF. CDR3 DNA (partial): TGTGCCAGCAGTGAGGGGGGGGCTTCTAGTCAAAAC. The complete variable domain, with remaining parts taken from reference TRBV13-3 and TRBJ2-4, reads EAAVTQSPRSKVAVTGGKVTLSCHQTNNHDYMYWYRQDTGHGLRLIHYSYVADSTEKGDIPDGYKASRPSQENFSLILELASLSQTAVYFCASSEGGASSQNTLYFGAGTRLSVL.

On this clone: Mouse germline and gene names are used. The read comes to an end 4 residues before the CDR3 does, leaving the germline J gene to fill in the end. The J gene is TRBJ2-7, the V gene TRBV13-3; 11 bases line up with TRBD2. CDR3 length: 15 amino acids. Germline CDR1 is NNHDY and CDR2 is SYVADS. CDR3 amino acids: CASSSLGGREYEQYF. The sequenced CDR3 bases are TGTGCCAGCAGTTCACTGGGGGGGCGCGAATAT.

The table lists this clone with a few counts. Germline and genes: mouse. From the germline J gene comes the end of the CDR3, since the read stops 4 residues before it. V is TRBV19 and J is TRBJ2-5; TRBD1 is a possible D gene (6 bases). This CDR3 is 14 amino acids long. Germline V CDR1 and CDR2: FNHDT, SITEND (reference sequence). V gave up 6 bases and J gave up 2 bases, with 13 bases separating them. This chain's CDR3 is CASNPQGIQDTQYF. The CDR3 bases that were read are TGTGCCAGCAACCCACAGGGAATCCAAGAC.

There are a few counts of this clone. Mouse germline and gene names are used. The read finishes 4 residues shy of the CDR3 end, and the germline J gene is used to complete it. This chain connects TRBV19 to TRBJ1-4; D may be TRBD1 (5 bases). The CDR3 totals 13 residues. The V end was cut by 8 bases, the J end by 3 bases, with 11 bases between. CDR1 is FNHDT and CDR2 is SITEND in the germline V gene (reference sequence). CDR3 region: CASGRTTNERLFF. The covered CDR3 bases are TGTGCCAGTGGTCGGACAACCAACGAA.

To note about this clone: Germline and genes here are mouse. Read sequence stops 4 residues before the CDR3 end, and the germline J gene provides the missing end. The V gene is TRBV13-3, the J gene TRBJ1-4; a possible D gene is TRBD1 (5 bases). The CDR3 has 12 residues. Deletions cut 7 bases from V and 3 bases from J, with 7 bases between. Germline loops: CDR1 NNHDY, CDR2 SYVADS. Partial CDR3 DNA: TGTGCCAGCGGACACCCCAACGAA. Its translation is CASGHPNE. From start to end, the CDR3 is CASGHPNERLFF.

Regarding this clone: Genes here carry mouse names. With the read ending 4 residues before the CDR3 end, the germline J gene is used to fill in that end. The chain links TRBV13-3 to TRBJ1-4; the D gene is possibly TRBD1 (6 bases). This CDR3 is 15 amino acids long. Germline values: CDR1 NNHDY, CDR2 SYVADS. V was shortened by 0 bases and J by 6 bases, with 12 bases between the two germline ends. CDR3 residues: CASSDAGGADERLFF. Partial CDR3 DNA: TGTGCCAGCAGTGATGCGGGGGGCGCAGACGAA.

This clone has just a few counts. The genes and germline here are from mouse. The sequenced fragment ends 4 residues before the CDR3 boundary, so the rest is inferred from the germline J gene. The chain joins TRBV13-1 to TRBJ1-1, with 9 bases that match TRBD1. Germline loops: CDR1 NSHNY, CDR2 SYGAGN. The CDR3 length is 14 residues. Trimming at V came to 5 bases and at J to 3 bases, leaving 5 bases not matched to a gene. CDR3 DNA, as far as it was read: TGTGCCAGCAGGGACAGGGGAGGGGACACA. Translation: CASRDRGGDT. The complete CDR3 sequence is CASRDRGGDTEVFF.

A few counts support this clone. All gene names here are mouse names. Read data end 4 residues before the CDR3 end; the end is taken from the germline J gene. The rearrangement links TRBV12-1 to TRBJ2-3; TRBD1 matches at 10 bases. V shed 0 bases, J shed 0 bases, and the junction held 5 bases outside the gene matches. The CDR3 covers 17 residues. Germline V lookup: CDR1 SGHSN, CDR2 HYEKVE. The sequenced CDR3 bases are TGTGCCAGCTCTCTCCCGGGACAGGGGACTAGTGCAGAA. This gives the protein CASSLPGQGTSAE. The entire CDR3 protein reads CASSLPGQGTSAETLYF.

Many counts were recorded for this clone. The listed genes are named as in mouse. The read terminates 4 residues before the CDR3 end, so the remaining end is supplied by the germline J gene. The chain recombines TRBV13-3 with TRBJ2-7, with unresolved D. CDR3 size: 15 residues. Germline CDR1 and CDR2: NNHDY and SYVADS. Trimming took off 0 bases at V and 0 bases at J, with 10 bases between the two ends. CDR3 sequence: CASSDAQKSSYEQYF. CDR3 DNA, as far as it was read: TGTGCCAGCAGTGATGCACAGAAGAGCTCCTAT.